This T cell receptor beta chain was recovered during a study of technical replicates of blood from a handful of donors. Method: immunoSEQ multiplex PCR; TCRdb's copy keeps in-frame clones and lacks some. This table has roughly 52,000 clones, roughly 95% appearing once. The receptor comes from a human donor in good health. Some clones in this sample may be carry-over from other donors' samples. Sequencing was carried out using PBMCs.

The CDR3 DNA sequence: TGCGCCAGCAGCCCCGGACAGGGATTGGCCGAGCAGTACTTC. Translation gives CASSPGQGLAEQYF. The V call is TRBV5-1, the J call TRBJ2-7, with TRBD1 identical over 8 bases. CDR1 and CDR2 from the germline V gene are SGHRS and YFSETQ. Germline trimming cut 4 bases from V and 6 bases from J; bases unmatched to any gene: 9. The CDR3 totals 14 residues.